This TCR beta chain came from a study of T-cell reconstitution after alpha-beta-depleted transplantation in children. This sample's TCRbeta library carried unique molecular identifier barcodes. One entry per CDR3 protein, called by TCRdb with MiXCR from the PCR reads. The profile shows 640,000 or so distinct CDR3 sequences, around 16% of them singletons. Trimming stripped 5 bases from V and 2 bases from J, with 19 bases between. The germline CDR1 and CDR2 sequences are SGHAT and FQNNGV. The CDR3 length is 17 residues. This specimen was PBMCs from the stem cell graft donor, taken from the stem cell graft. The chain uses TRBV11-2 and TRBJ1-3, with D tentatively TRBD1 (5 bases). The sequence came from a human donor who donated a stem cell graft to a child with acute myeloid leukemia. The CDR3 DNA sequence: TGTGCCAGCAGCCTCCAGAGTGCGGGGGGAACTGGAAACACCATATATTTT. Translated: CASSLQSAGGTGNTIYF.